This T cell receptor (beta chain) came from a study of shared T cell receptors in the human thymus. This CDR3 contains 14 residues. Germline loops: CDR1 MGHRA, CDR2 YSYEKL. Trimming took off 2 bases at V and 3 bases at J, with 8 bases between the two ends. Repertoires were generated with immunoSEQ multiplex PCR, while TCRdb's copy carries only in-frame clones and drops some. The sample contains about 540,000 clones, more than 75% of which appear only once. These same data were also listed under a study on human thymus T cells.

This rearrangement joins TRBV4-1 to TRBJ2-1; D not resolved. This receptor was obtained from a boy under three years old with a congenital heart defect. The specimen was thymocytes. CDR3 in amino acids: CASSQSSDYNEQFF. The DNA for the CDR3 is TGCGCCAGCAGCCAAAGCAGCGACTACAATGAGCAGTTCTTC.